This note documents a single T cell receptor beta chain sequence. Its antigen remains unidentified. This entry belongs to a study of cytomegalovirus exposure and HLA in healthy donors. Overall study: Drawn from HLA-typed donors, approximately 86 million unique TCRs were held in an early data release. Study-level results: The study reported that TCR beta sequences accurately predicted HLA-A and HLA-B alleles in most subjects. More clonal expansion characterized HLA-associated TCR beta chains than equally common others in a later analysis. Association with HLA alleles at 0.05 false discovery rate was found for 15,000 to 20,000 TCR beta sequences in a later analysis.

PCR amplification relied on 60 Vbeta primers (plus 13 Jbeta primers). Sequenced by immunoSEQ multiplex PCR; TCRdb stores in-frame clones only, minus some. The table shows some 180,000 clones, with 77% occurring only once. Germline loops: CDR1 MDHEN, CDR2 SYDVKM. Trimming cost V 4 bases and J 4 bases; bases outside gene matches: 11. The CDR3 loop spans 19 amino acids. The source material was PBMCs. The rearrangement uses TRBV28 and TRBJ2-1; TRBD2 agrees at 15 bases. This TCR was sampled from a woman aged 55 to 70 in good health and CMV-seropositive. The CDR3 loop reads CASSSPTGLAGGRYNEQFF. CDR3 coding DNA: TGTGCCAGCAGTTCGCCTACGGGACTAGCGGGGGGTAGATACAATGAGCAGTTCTTC.